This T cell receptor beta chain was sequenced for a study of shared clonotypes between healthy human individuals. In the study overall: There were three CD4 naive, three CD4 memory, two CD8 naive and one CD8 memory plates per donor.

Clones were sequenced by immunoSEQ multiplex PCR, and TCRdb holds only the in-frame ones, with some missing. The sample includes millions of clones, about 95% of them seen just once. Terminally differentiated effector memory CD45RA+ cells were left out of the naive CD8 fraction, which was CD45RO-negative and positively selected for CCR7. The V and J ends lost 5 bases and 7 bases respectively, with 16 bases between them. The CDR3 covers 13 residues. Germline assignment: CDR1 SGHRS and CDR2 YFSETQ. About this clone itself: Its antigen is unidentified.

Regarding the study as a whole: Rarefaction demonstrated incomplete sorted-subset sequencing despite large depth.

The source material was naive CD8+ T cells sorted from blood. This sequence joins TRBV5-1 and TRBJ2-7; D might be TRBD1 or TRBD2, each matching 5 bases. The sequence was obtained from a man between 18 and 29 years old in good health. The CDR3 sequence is CASRGDGPIEQYF. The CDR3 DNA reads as TGCGCCAGCAGGGGGGACGGGCCCATTGAGCAGTACTTC. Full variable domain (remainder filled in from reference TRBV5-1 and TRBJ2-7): KAGVTQTPRYLIKTRGQQVTLSCSPISGHRSVSWYQQTPGQGLQFLFEYFSETQRNKGNFPGRFSGRQFSNSRSEMNVSTLELGDSALYLCASRGDGPIEQYFGPGTRLTVT.